The text below deals with one T cell receptor beta chain. This sample is drawn from a study of response to subunit inactivated influenza vaccine. The CDR3 spans 16 residues. Germline V gene sequence: CDR1 MGHRA, CDR2 YSYEKL. The junction had 6 bases not matched to a gene; V was cut back by 4 bases and J by 1 base. In TCRdb, the RT-PCR reads were re-called with MiXCR into one record per CDR3 protein. The sample has 530,000 or so distinct CDR3 sequences, roughly 10% seen once. The rearrangement joins TRBV4-1 to TRBJ1-2; 10 positions match TRBD1. The sequenced sample was PBMCs from blood, obtained on the day of vaccination. The TCR originated in a man between 45 and 60 years old who received an inactivated influenza vaccine. The CDR3 reads CASSRQGAMSNYGYTF. The CDR3 DNA follows: TGCGCCAGCAGCCGACAGGGGGCAATGAGTAACTATGGCTACACCTTC.